The 25 T cell receptor beta chains in this list originate from one sample, sequenced in a study of cytotoxic CD8 clonotypes in ibrutinib-treated CLL. Libraries were prepared by immunoSEQ multiplex PCR; TCRdb keeps only in-frame clonotypes and omits some of them. Of around 300,000 clones in the sample, just under 80% were seen once. Sample: PBMCs, taken before ibrutinib treatment. These receptors originate from a human donor with chronic lymphocytic leukemia.

This clone was recorded only once. The chain couples TRBV4-1 to TRBJ2-7, with D perhaps matching TRBD1 (6 bases). Germline assignment: CDR1 MGHRA and CDR2 YSYEKL. Trimming left V 4 bases short and J 3 bases short, with 10 bases between. The CDR3 has 13 amino acids. The CDR3, as DNA: TGCGCCAGCAGCCGACGGGACAACTACGAGCAGTACTTC. As protein: CASSRRDNYEQYF.

The rearrangement links TRBV28 to TRBJ1-5; the D is unclear. The CDR3 covers 13 residues. Germline V gene sequence: CDR1 MDHEN, CDR2 SYDVKM. V was pared by 2 bases and J by 4 bases, with 6 bases between. The CDR3 DNA reads TGTGCCAGCAGTTTACAGGATAATCAGCCCCAGCATTTT. This sequence encodes CASSLQDNQPQHF. The whole variable domain, filled in from reference TRBV28 and TRBJ1-5, reads DVKVTQSSRYLVKRTGEKVFLECVQDMDHENMFWYRQDPGLGLRLIYFSYDVKMKEKGDIPEGYSVSREKKERFSLILESASTNQTSMYLCASSLQDNQPQHFGDGTRLSIL.

The CDR3 loop reads CASGRGSSNQPQHF. CDR3 DNA: TGTGCCAGCGGAAGGGGGAGCAGCAATCAGCCCCAGCATTTT. The genes are TRBV6-4 and TRBJ1-5; a weak D match, TRBD1 (6 bases). The length of the CDR3 is 14 residues. Germline V gene sequence: CDR1 MRHNA, CDR2 SNTAGT. V was clipped by 8 bases and J by 1 base, with 12 bases between them.

The chain couples TRBV6-1 to TRBJ1-3; D is undetermined. The germline gives CDR1 MNHNS, CDR2 SASEGT. This CDR3 is 15 amino acids long. The V gene lost 5 bases and the J gene lost 3 bases, with 14 bases spanning the gap. The chain's CDR3 is CASSLMQVFGNTIYF. CDR3 bases: TGTGCCAGCAGTCTAATGCAGGTTTTTGGAAACACCATATATTTT.

V is TRBV11-1 and J is TRBJ1-1, with TRBD1 matching 11 bases. Trimming removed 6 bases from V and 5 bases from J; junction bases left unmatched: 14. Per germline, CDR1 SGHAT and CDR2 FQDESV (reference sequence). This CDR3 has 17 amino acids. CDR3 in amino acids: CASSYPRDRGMGTEAFF. Written as DNA, the CDR3 is TGTGCCAGCAGTTACCCCCGGGACAGGGGGATGGGGACTGAAGCTTTCTTT.

This chain uses TRBV11-1 with TRBJ1-3; 10 nucleotides line up with TRBD1. Germline CDR1 is SGHAT and CDR2 is FQDESV (reference sequence). V shed 5 bases, J shed 4 bases, and the junction held 11 bases outside the gene matches. The CDR3 totals 17 residues. For the CDR3, the DNA is TGTGCCAGCAGCCCGGGACAGGGGATCGGTTTCGGAAACACCATATATTTT. Its translation: CASSPGQGIGFGNTIYF. Filled out from reference TRBV11-1 and TRBJ1-3, the complete variable domain reads EAEVAQSPRYKITEKSQAVAFWCDPISGHATLYWYRQILGQGPELLVQFQDESVVDDSQLPKDRFSAERLKGVDSTLKIQPAELGDSAMYLCASSPGQGIGFGNTIYFGEGSWLTVV.

In this sample, this clone turned up many times. The V gene is TRBV19, the J gene TRBJ1-2; unclear D gene. CDR1 is LNHDA and CDR2 is SQIVND in the germline V gene (reference sequence). This CDR3 has 14 amino acids. V lost 3 bases and J lost 0, with 8 bases in between. CDR3 loop: CASSIQRTNYGYTF. CDR3 sequence (DNA): TGTGCCAGTAGTATCCAGAGGACTAACTATGGCTACACCTTC.

This clone was seen more than once but under ten times. CDR3 sequence reads: CASRAGSTDTQYF. The CDR3 DNA reads TGTGCCAGCAGGGCAGGGTCGACAGATACGCAGTATTTT. The rearrangement joins TRBV4-2 to TRBJ2-3, with D tentatively TRBD1 (5 bases). The CDR3 is 13 amino acids. V was shortened by 6 bases and J by 3 bases, with 10 bases between the two germline ends. Per germline, CDR1 LGHNA and CDR2 YNFKEQ.

V usage is TRBV7-8 and J usage is TRBJ2-2; D uncertain. Germline V CDR1 and CDR2: SGHVS, FQNEAQ. The CDR3 runs to 15 residues. Trimming took 5 bases from V and 2 from J, leaving 12 bases between them. CDR3 in DNA: TGTGCCAGCAGCGTTACCATAACTAACACCGGGGAGCTGTTTTTT. This translates into CASSVTITNTGELFF.

This chain uses TRBV9 with TRBJ2-1; TRBD2 agrees at 7 bases. The CDR3 spans 15 residues. Per germline, CDR1 SGDLS and CDR2 YYNGEE. The J segment lost 8 bases and the V segment lost 4 bases, leaving 12 bases of the junction unmatched. The CDR3 DNA sequence: TGTGCCAGCAGCACCCGGGACTACACATCTTATGAGCAGTTCTTC. Amino acids: CASSTRDYTSYEQFF.

The table lists this clone with a few counts. This chain joins TRBV30 and TRBJ2-3; no reliable D call. The CDR3 is made up of 16 amino acids. CDR1 and CDR2 from the germline V gene are GTSNPN and SVGIG (reference sequence). V lost 3 bases to trimming and J lost 1 base, with 17 bases between them. In nucleotides, the CDR3 is TGTGCCTGGAGGGGTCTCAGAGCAGGTCGCACAGATACGCAGTATTTT. Protein product: CAWRGLRAGRTDTQYF.

This clone was detected only a few times. This chain joins TRBV29-1 and TRBJ2-5; 10 bases line up with TRBD2. The germline gives CDR1 SQVTM, CDR2 ANQGSEA. The CDR3 consists of 14 residues. Unmatched junction bases numbered 10, after V lost 7 bases and J lost 5 bases. The CDR3 DNA sequence: TGCAGCGCCGATCTAGCGGGGGCGGGGGAGACCCAGTACTTC. This encodes CSADLAGAGETQYF.

This clone was observed a single time. The genes are TRBV29-1 and TRBJ2-1; 10 bases map to TRBD1. With 1 base clipped from V and 6 bases from J, the junction kept 6 bases outside the gene matches. The CDR3 has 15 residues. Germline values: CDR1 SQVTM, CDR2 ANQGSEA. The CDR3 sequence: CSVEGQGAVGNEQFF. DNA for the CDR3: TGCAGCGTTGAAGGACAGGGGGCGGTTGGCAATGAGCAGTTCTTC.

The V and J genes are TRBV28 and TRBJ1-5, with 11 bases that match TRBD1. The germline gives CDR1 MDHEN, CDR2 SYDVKM. V dropped 7 bases and J dropped 6; count of bases not matched to a gene: 5. CDR3 length: 14 residues. This chain's CDR3 is CASKDRGLGQPQHF. CDR3 DNA: TGTGCCAGCAAGGACAGGGGGCTCGGTCAGCCCCAGCATTTT.

The chain recombines TRBV27 with TRBJ2-7; D uncertain. The V and J ends lost 4 bases and 2 bases respectively, with 12 bases between them. CDR1 MNHEY and CDR2 SMNVEV come from the germline V gene (reference sequence). The CDR3 is 14 residues long. The CDR3 here is CASSSRSLAYEQYF. CDR3 nucleotides: TGTGCCAGCAGTTCCCGGTCCTTAGCCTACGAGCAGTACTTC.

This sequence joins TRBV5-1 and TRBJ1-1, with 10 bases lining up with TRBD1. The germline gives CDR1 SGHRS, CDR2 YFSETQ. Trimming at V came to 3 bases and at J to 5 bases, leaving 4 bases not matched to a gene. The CDR3 spans 14 residues. The CDR3 DNA sequence: TGCGCCAGCAGCTCTGGACAGGGGGGAACTGAAGCTTTCTTT. It codes for CASSSGQGGTEAFF.

This sequence joins TRBV4-2 and TRBJ1-4, with TRBD1 identical over 9 bases. Germline lookup yields CDR1 LGHNA and CDR2 YNFKEQ. The V and J ends lost 0 bases and 13 bases, in that order; junction bases with no gene match: 12. CDR3 size: 16 residues. As DNA, the CDR3 is TGTGCCAGCAGCCAAGAGGGACAGGGTACAATGGTGAGACTGTTTTTT. Translation gives CASSQEGQGTMVRLFF.

This chain uses TRBV25-1 with TRBJ2-1, with 7 bases that match TRBD2. Germline trimming cut 3 bases from V and 5 bases from J; bases unmatched to any gene: 4. From germline, CDR1 is MGHDK and CDR2 SYGVNS. CDR3 size: 14 residues. The CDR3 reads CASSEGLPHNEQFF. Here the CDR3 DNA reads TGTGCCAGCAGTGAGGGACTACCTCACAATGAGCAGTTCTTC.

The chain employs TRBV9 and TRBJ2-3; D unresolved. Trimming pared 2 bases from V and 0 bases from J, leaving 16 bases between. The germline V gene has CDR1 SGDLS and CDR2 YYNGEE. The CDR3 contains 17 residues. The CDR3 DNA sequence: TGTGCCAGCAGCGTCGCCCGCGGATCAAAAAGCACAGATACGCAGTATTTT. It codes for CASSVARGSKSTDTQYF.

This chain links TRBV7-2 with TRBJ2-1, with 10 bases aligning to TRBD1. The CDR3 contains 16 residues. After removal of 5 bases from V and 7 bases from J, the junction contained 11 bases not matched to a gene. Germline loops: CDR1 SGHTA, CDR2 FQGNSA. CDR3 region: CASSPKGQGSPNEQFF. The CDR3 DNA reads TGTGCCAGCAGCCCAAAGGGACAGGGGTCTCCAAATGAGCAGTTCTTC.

This clone was seen just once. This chain links TRBV9 with TRBJ2-5; 15 nucleotides agree with TRBD2. With 3 bases clipped from V and 2 bases from J, the junction kept 8 bases outside the gene matches. The CDR3 sequence is 18 residues long. In germline, CDR1 is SGDLS, CDR2 YYNGEE. The CDR3 coding sequence is TGTGCCAGCAGCGCTACGGGACTAGCGGGAGGAAAACAAGAGACCCAGTACTTC. This gives the protein CASSATGLAGGKQETQYF.

The V gene is TRBV18, the J gene TRBJ1-2; TRBD1 aligns across 11 bases. The V segment lost 0 bases and the J segment 8 bases; nucleotides outside the gene matches: 5. The CDR3 is made up of 15 amino acids. Germline V lookup: CDR1 KGHSH, CDR2 LQKENI. The CDR3 nucleotides read TGTGCCAGCTCACCACCTCCGGGACAGGGGGTGGGCTACACCTTC. This gives the protein CASSPPPGQGVGYTF.

Of note for this clone: The identical CDR3 is also encoded by other nucleotide sequences in the sample. J is TRBJ2-7 and V is TRBV20-1; no firm D call. Germline assignment: CDR1 DFQATT and CDR2 SNEGSKA (reference sequence). The CDR3 is 10 residues long. The V and J ends lost 3 bases and 1 base respectively, with 1 base between them. The DNA for the CDR3 is TGCAGTGCTAGTTCCTACGAGCAGTACTTC. Residues: CSASSYEQYF.

CDR3 sequence: CASSLAGTGQEAFF. The CDR3 DNA is TGCGCCAGCAGCTTGGCTGGGACAGGTCAAGAAGCTTTCTTT. V and J are TRBV5-1 and TRBJ1-1, with 8 positions matching TRBD1. The CDR3 loop spans 14 amino acids. Germline V gene lookup returns CDR1 SGHRS and CDR2 YFSETQ. V trimming: 0 bases; J trimming: 8 bases; junction bases outside the gene matches: 6.

The genes are TRBV28 and TRBJ2-7, with a weak D call TRBD1 (5 bases). Germline loops: CDR1 MDHEN, CDR2 SYDVKM. This CDR3 is 11 amino acids long. Trimming cost V 2 bases and J 13 bases, with 12 bases left between them. The CDR3 DNA reads as TGTGCCAGCAGTTTACGGGCAGGGATCTACTTC. Translated, it gives CASSLRAGIYF.